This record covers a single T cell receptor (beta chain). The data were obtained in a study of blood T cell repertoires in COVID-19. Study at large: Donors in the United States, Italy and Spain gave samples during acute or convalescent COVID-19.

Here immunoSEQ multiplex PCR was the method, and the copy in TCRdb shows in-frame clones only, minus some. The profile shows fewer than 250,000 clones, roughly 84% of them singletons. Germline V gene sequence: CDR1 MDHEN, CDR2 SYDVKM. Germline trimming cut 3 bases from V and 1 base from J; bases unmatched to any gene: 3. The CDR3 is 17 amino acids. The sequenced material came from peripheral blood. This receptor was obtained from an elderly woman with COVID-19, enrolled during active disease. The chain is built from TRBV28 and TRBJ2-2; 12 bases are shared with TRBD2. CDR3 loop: CASSFRLAGVNTGELFF. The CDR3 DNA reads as TGTGCCAGCAGTTTTAGACTAGCGGGGGTGAACACCGGGGAGCTGTTTTTT.